A selection of T cell receptor beta chains follows, all from one sample in a study of Ad26.COV2.S vaccination and SARS-CoV-2 variants. The repertoire was sequenced with immunoSEQ multiplex PCR; TCRdb's copy has only in-frame clones and lacks some. The sample yields some 340,000 clones, roughly 84% seen once. The source material was peripheral blood, sampled in a trial of Ad26.COV2.S vaccine versus placebo. The receptors stem from a person aged 18-65 years who received the Ad26.COV2.S COVID-19 vaccine or a placebo. Both conserved end residues are part of each CDR3. Each record gives: J gene, D gene, clone size, V gene, CDR3 protein, CDR3 DNA. D genes are given only for firm matches. Size is stated for part of the rows, as once, few or many counts, or as a class when the clone is expanded.

>TRBJ2-7|TRBD1|few|TRBV2
CASSLVPGQGYEQYF
TGTGCCAGCAGTTTGGTCCCGGGACAGGGCTACGAGCAGTACTTC
>TRBJ1-4|-|-|TRBV9
CASSPTVGNEKLFF
TGTGCCAGCAGCCCAACAGTCGGTAATGAAAAACTGTTTTTT
>TRBJ1-2|TRBD1|-|TRBV5-4
CATLRGRDYGYTF
TGTGCCACCCTCAGGGGGCGCGACTATGGCTACACCTTC
>TRBJ1-2|TRBD1|-|TRBV30
CAWARQGPNYGYTF
TGTGCCTGGGCGAGACAGGGGCCTAACTATGGCTACACCTTC
>TRBJ1-1|TRBD1|-|TRBV30
CAWVLGTGHLGVTEAFF
TGTGCCTGGGTCCTTGGGACAGGCCATCTCGGGGTCACTGAAGCTTTCTTT
>TRBJ2-7|-|-|TRBV3-1/TRBV3-2
CASSPPLKNNLVGYEQYF
TGTGCCAGCAGCCCCCCCCTCAAAAACAATCTAGTAGGGTACGAGCAGTACTTC
>TRBJ2-2|-|-|TRBV4-1
CASSQVRAGNTGELFF
TGCGCCAGCAGCCAAGTCCGGGCAGGGAACACCGGGGAGCTGTTTTTT
>TRBJ2-2|TRBD2|-|TRBV10-3
CAISGLAGGQAGELFF
TGTGCCATCAGTGGACTAGCGGGGGGGCAAGCCGGGGAGCTGTTTTTT
>TRBJ2-1|-|-|TRBV19
CASNFPGTKDNEQFF
TGTGCCAGTAACTTTCCCGGGACGAAGGACAATGAGCAGTTCTTC
>TRBJ1-1|-|-|TRBV5-1
CASSFSRPGRDTEAFF
TGCGCCAGCAGCTTTTCTAGACCCGGGCGAGACACTGAAGCTTTCTTT
>TRBJ2-7|-|few|TRBV5-1
CASSLAGNYEQYF
TGCGCCAGCAGCTTGGCTGGGAACTACGAGCAGTACTTC
>TRBJ2-1|-|-|TRBV4-3
CASSQDYETGEGEQFF
TGCGCCAGCAGCCAAGATTATGAGACAGGGGAGGGTGAGCAGTTCTTC
>TRBJ1-5|-|-|TRBV3-1/TRBV3-2
CASSQGNRGNQPQHF
TGTGCCAGCAGCCAAGGAAACCGAGGCAATCAGCCCCAGCATTTT
>TRBJ1-6|-|-|TRBV6-5
CASSYNAYNSPLHF
TGTGCCAGCAGTTACAATGCCTATAATTCACCCCTCCACTTT
>TRBJ2-2|TRBD2|-|TRBV7-2
CASSFHRGGPGELFF
TGTGCCAGCAGCTTCCATCGGGGGGGCCCCGGGGAGCTGTTTTTT
>TRBJ1-1|TRBD1|-|TRBV19
CASRQGLNTEAFF
TGTGCCAGCCGACAGGGCTTGAACACTGAAGCTTTCTTT
>TRBJ1-5|-|-|TRBV20-1
CSASLDRQFSNQPQHF
TGCAGTGCTAGTTTGGATCGGCAGTTTAGCAATCAGCCCCAGCATTTT
>TRBJ1-6|TRBD1|-|TRBV30
CAWTDRGAPLHF
TGTGCCTGGACAGACAGGGGGGCACCCCTCCACTTT
>TRBJ1-3|TRBD1|-|TRBV15
CATSDRGLGSGNTIYF
TGTGCCACCAGTGACAGGGGGCTTGGCTCTGGAAACACCATATATTTT
>TRBJ1-2|-|-|TRBV10-1
CASSDFLEGGYTF
TGCGCCAGCAGTGACTTCCTCGAGGGTGGTTACACCTTC
>TRBJ2-2|-|-|TRBV11-2
CASSLEPGTGELFF
TGTGCCAGCAGCTTAGAGCCGGGCACCGGGGAGCTGTTTTTT
>TRBJ1-4|-|-|TRBV9
CASSVSGVGEKLFF
TGTGCCAGCAGCGTATCCGGGGTTGGGGAAAAACTGTTTTTT
>TRBJ1-5|-|-|TRBV9
CARSWTERPQHF
TGTGCCAGATCCTGGACGGAGAGGCCCCAGCATTTT
>TRBJ1-5|-|-|TRBV24-1
CATSDGGQPQHF
TGTGCCACCAGTGATGGCGGTCAGCCCCAGCATTTT
>TRBJ2-7|-|-|TRBV6-5
CASRGTKAGEQYF
TGTGCCAGCAGAGGAACCAAAGCTGGGGAGCAGTACTTC
>TRBJ2-1|-|-|TRBV5-1
CASSLDRPDNEQFF
TGCGCCAGCAGCTTGGACCGGCCGGACAATGAGCAGTTCTTC
>TRBJ1-1|TRBD1|once|TRBV5-1
CASSSGQGSNTEAFF
TGCGCCAGCAGCTCAGGACAGGGGTCGAACACTGAAGCTTTCTTT
>TRBJ2-5|-|-|TRBV11-2
CASSLMLAQETQYF
TGTGCCAGCAGCTTAATGCTAGCCCAAGAGACCCAGTACTTC
>TRBJ1-2|-|-|TRBV12-3/TRBV12-4
CASARGNYGYTF
TGTGCCAGTGCTCGGGGGAACTATGGCTACACCTTC
>TRBJ2-1|TRBD1|-|TRBV19
CASTPGQGRSNEQFF
TGTGCCAGTACCCCGGGACAGGGGAGGTCCAATGAGCAGTTCTTC
>TRBJ2-2|-|-|TRBV9
CASSVSETPYTGELFF
TGTGCCAGCAGCGTAAGCGAGACTCCCTACACCGGGGAGCTGTTTTTT
>TRBJ2-5|-|-|TRBV4-2
CASSRGEGASQETQYF
TGTGCCAGCAGCCGAGGGGAGGGGGCCTCCCAAGAGACCCAGTACTTC
>TRBJ2-1|-|-|TRBV30
CSLGGGYNEQFF
TGTTCACTAGGCGGTGGTTACAATGAGCAGTTCTTC
>TRBJ2-2|-|-|TRBV4-1
CASSQRVGVLNTGELFF
TGCGCCAGCAGCCAACGCGTGGGAGTGTTAAACACCGGGGAGCTGTTTTTT
>TRBJ2-1|TRBD1|-|TRBV19
CASRDRGWNEQFF
TGTGCCAGCCGGGACAGGGGCTGGAATGAGCAGTTCTTC
>TRBJ1-2|-|-|TRBV5-4
CASRKQDHGYTF
TGTGCCAGCAGAAAACAGGACCATGGCTACACCTTC
>TRBJ1-2|-|-|TRBV29-1
CSVYQSVAYGYTF
TGCAGCGTTTACCAAAGTGTGGCCTATGGCTACACCTTC
>TRBJ1-2|-|once|TRBV19
CASSINYLGQKNYGYTF
TGTGCCAGTAGTATAAATTATCTCGGACAGAAAAACTATGGCTACACCTTC
>TRBJ1-1|-|-|TRBV7-8
CASSLEGTRNTEAFF
TGTGCCAGCAGCTTAGAAGGGACTCGTAACACTGAAGCTTTCTTT
>TRBJ2-3|-|-|TRBV19
CASSNDREADTQYF
TGTGCCAGTAGTAACGACAGGGAGGCAGATACGCAGTATTTT
>TRBJ1-5|TRBD1|-|TRBV2
CASSGTGRNQPQHF
TGTGCCAGCAGCGGGACAGGACGCAATCAGCCCCAGCATTTT
>TRBJ1-2|-|-|TRBV7-8
CASSTSWGWGGYTF
TGTGCCAGCAGCACATCTTGGGGTTGGGGTGGCTACACCTTC
>TRBJ2-3|TRBD2|-|TRBV4-1
CASSQEWGLAGGTDTQYF
TGCGCCAGCAGCCAAGAGTGGGGTCTAGCGGGAGGAACAGATACGCAGTATTTT
>TRBJ1-1|TRBD1|-|TRBV2
CASSGQGNTEAFF
TGTGCCAGCAGTGGACAGGGAAACACTGAAGCTTTCTTT
>TRBJ1-1|-|-|TRBV18
CASSLGTEAFF
TGTGCCAGCTCACTCGGCACTGAAGCTTTCTTT
>TRBJ1-2|-|-|TRBV5-4
CASSLGETYGYTF
TGTGCCAGCAGCTTGGGTGAAACCTATGGCTACACCTTC
>TRBJ1-6|-|-|TRBV30
CAWSVRSSGSSYNSPLHF
TGTGCCTGGAGTGTAAGGTCCTCAGGGAGCTCCTATAATTCACCCCTCCACTTT
>TRBJ2-6|-|-|TRBV11-2
CASSPSSAGTNRGANVLTF
TGTGCCAGCAGCCCTAGCAGTGCCGGGACAAATCGTGGGGCCAACGTCCTGACTTTC